The rows below give T cell receptor beta chains drawn from one sample of a study of blood T cell repertoires in COVID-19. Sequencing was performed with immunoSEQ multiplex PCR; in TCRdb, only in-frame clones are kept and a portion is missing. The profile shows about 50,000 clones, approximately 91% of them singletons. Material: peripheral blood. These receptors all stem from a human donor in a cohort sampled during active COVID-19. CDR3s include the opening cysteine and the closing phenylalanine or tryptophan. The D gene is left open where the match is weak. Clone size is not always given. Where it is, it says once, few, many or a class for expanded clones.

v_call: TRBV7-2; d_call: TRBD1; clone_size: -; j_call: TRBJ1-4; cdr3_aa: CASSFGGQGIATNEKLFF; cdr3_nt: TGTGCCAGCAGCTTTGGGGGACAGGGGATTGCAACTAATGAAAAACTGTTTTTT
v_call: TRBV7-2; d_call: -; clone_size: -; j_call: TRBJ1-6; cdr3_aa: CASSPAPGSSPLHF; cdr3_nt: TGTGCCAGCAGCCCAGCCCCGGGAAGCTCACCCCTCCACTTT
v_call: TRBV19; d_call: -; clone_size: -; j_call: TRBJ1-5; cdr3_aa: CASSITGSGQPQHF; cdr3_nt: TGTGCCAGTAGTATAACGGGGTCGGGTCAGCCCCAGCATTTT
v_call: TRBV9; d_call: TRBD1; clone_size: once; j_call: TRBJ2-1; cdr3_aa: CASSVVPGGEQFF; cdr3_nt: TGTGCCAGCAGCGTAGTGCCAGGGGGCGAGCAGTTCTTC
v_call: TRBV3-1/TRBV3-2; d_call: TRBD2; clone_size: -; j_call: TRBJ2-2; cdr3_aa: CASSQGGGNTGELFF; cdr3_nt: TGTGCCAGCAGCCAAGGCGGGGGGAACACCGGGGAGCTGTTTTTT
v_call: TRBV6-6; d_call: -; clone_size: -; j_call: TRBJ2-3; cdr3_aa: CASSYPTSSSTDTQYF; cdr3_nt: TGTGCCAGCAGTTACCCCACTTCCTCGTCCACAGATACGCAGTATTTT
v_call: TRBV5-1; d_call: -; clone_size: -; j_call: TRBJ2-5; cdr3_aa: CASSPGVGVQKTQYF; cdr3_nt: TGCGCCAGCAGTCCCGGGGTAGGAGTCCAGAAGACCCAGTACTTC
v_call: TRBV6-5; d_call: -; clone_size: -; j_call: TRBJ2-2; cdr3_aa: CASRPPGQDTGELFF; cdr3_nt: TGTGCCAGCAGACCGCCGGGACAAGACACCGGGGAGCTGTTTTTT
v_call: TRBV29-1; d_call: -; clone_size: -; j_call: TRBJ1-2; cdr3_aa: CSVQDSIEGYTF; cdr3_nt: TGCAGCGTTCAGGACAGTATCGAGGGCTACACCTTC
v_call: TRBV7-7; d_call: -; clone_size: once; j_call: TRBJ2-2; cdr3_aa: CASSLRVERTGELFF; cdr3_nt: TGTGCTAGCAGCCTCAGGGTGGAGAGGACCGGGGAGCTGTTTTTT
v_call: TRBV5-1; d_call: TRBD1; clone_size: -; j_call: TRBJ1-1; cdr3_aa: CASSLEAGGRLEDWAFF; cdr3_nt: TGCGCCAGCAGCTTAGAGGCAGGGGGCCGGTTAGAGGACTGGGCTTTCTTT
v_call: TRBV19; d_call: -; clone_size: -; j_call: TRBJ1-3; cdr3_aa: CASTTQGTGNTIYF; cdr3_nt: TGTGCCAGTACGACCCAGGGGACTGGAAACACCATATATTTT
v_call: TRBV5-1; d_call: TRBD2; clone_size: once; j_call: TRBJ2-3; cdr3_aa: CASRVIAGDRDTQYF; cdr3_nt: TGCGCCAGCAGAGTGATAGCGGGAGACAGAGATACGCAGTATTTT
v_call: TRBV6-4; d_call: TRBD1; clone_size: -; j_call: TRBJ2-5; cdr3_aa: CASSRTGRETQYF; cdr3_nt: TGTGCCAGCTCTCGGACAGGTCGGGAGACCCAGTACTTC
v_call: TRBV19; d_call: -; clone_size: once; j_call: TRBJ2-1; cdr3_aa: CASQGITASYNEQFF; cdr3_nt: TGTGCCAGTCAGGGGATTACGGCCTCCTACAATGAGCAGTTCTTC
v_call: TRBV11-2; d_call: -; clone_size: -; j_call: TRBJ2-3; cdr3_aa: CASSSVTDRTDTQYF; cdr3_nt: TGTGCCAGCAGCTCAGTAACAGACCGCACAGATACGCAGTATTTT
v_call: TRBV9; d_call: TRBD1; clone_size: -; j_call: TRBJ2-7; cdr3_aa: CASSVGDRAYEQYF; cdr3_nt: TGTGCCAGCAGCGTAGGGGACAGGGCCTACGAGCAGTACTTC
v_call: TRBV7-6; d_call: TRBD2; clone_size: -; j_call: TRBJ2-5; cdr3_aa: CASSSPGGGSGTSETQYF; cdr3_nt: TGTGCCAGCAGCTCCCCCGGGGGTGGTAGCGGGACGTCCGAGACCCAGTACTTC
v_call: TRBV5-1; d_call: TRBD1; clone_size: -; j_call: TRBJ2-6; cdr3_aa: CASTAGTGVSGANVLTF; cdr3_nt: TGCGCCAGCACCGCCGGGACAGGGGTCTCTGGGGCCAACGTCCTGACTTTC
v_call: TRBV19; d_call: TRBD2; clone_size: -; j_call: TRBJ2-2; cdr3_aa: CASRAGAGTGELFF; cdr3_nt: TGTGCCAGTAGGGCGGGAGCGGGCACCGGGGAGCTGTTTTTT
v_call: TRBV2; d_call: -; clone_size: -; j_call: TRBJ2-2; cdr3_aa: CASSERQGGTGELFF; cdr3_nt: TGTGCCAGCAGTGAAAGGCAGGGAGGCACCGGGGAGCTGTTTTTT
v_call: TRBV5-6; d_call: -; clone_size: once; j_call: TRBJ2-3; cdr3_aa: CASRTPYITDTQYF; cdr3_nt: TGTGCCAGCAGAACCCCATACATAACAGATACGCAGTATTTT
v_call: TRBV27; d_call: TRBD1; clone_size: few; j_call: TRBJ1-3; cdr3_aa: CASSLTRGAGNTIYF; cdr3_nt: TGTGCCAGCAGCCTTACCAGGGGGGCGGGAAACACCATATATTTT